A selection of T cell receptor beta chains follows, all from one sample in a study of technical replicates of blood from several donors. The repertoire was sequenced with immunoSEQ multiplex PCR; TCRdb's copy has only in-frame clones and lacks some. The sample consists of 65,000 to 70,000 clones, 80% to 90% of them appearing once. Sequencing used PBMCs. The receptors here all came from a human donor in good health. Some clones in this sample may be carry-over from other donors' samples. CDR3s leave out the opening cysteine and the closing phenylalanine or tryptophan. Clone size is given for some rows only: seen once, a few or many times, or a class if the clone is expanded.

size,V,CDR3
-,TRBV11-3,ASSLGAVTEETQY
-,TRBV4-3,ASSQGSPLFFEQY
-,TRBV27,ASRPLNGGANEQF
-,TRBV25-1,ASLGQNSGNTIY
-,TRBV6-5,ASSKSGGLSYEQY
-,TRBV9,ASSVGLAGRETQY
-,TRBV5-4,ASSLVGRGGGETQY
-,TRBV21-1,ASSRPGQGSYEQY
-,TRBV5-4,ATKVGATYEQY
-,TRBV5-1,ASSEGEITDTQY
-,TRBV15,ATSKGVMNTEAF
-,TRBV4-3,ASSPSRNSGGRTDTQY
-,TRBV10-2,ASRPGQNSGNTIY
-,TRBV14,ASSQYRGIGYNSPLH
-,TRBV7-2,ASTTGGGNTIY
-,TRBV12-5,ASHPRHTDTQY
-,TRBV27,ASTSRGGGVEKLF
-,TRBV30,AWSKEVPDTQY
-,TRBV6-1,ASTFDREGTEAF
few,TRBV7-9,ASSWTENTEAF
-,TRBV7-2,ASSFSGTSQLRNEQF
-,TRBV7-9,ASSGTTGIEQY
-,TRBV11-1,ASSFQRQAGANVLT
-,TRBV7-6,ASSTTGTEAF
-,TRBV21-1,ASTSLKGGATDTQY
-,TRBV6-5,ASSSAGTPPYEQY
-,TRBV7-8,ASRGPRRGSSYEQY
-,TRBV9,ASSPSGGFGRGQETQY
-,TRBV29-1,SASGPSNTGELF
-,TRBV7-2,ASSFSLSGGYYEQY
-,TRBV6-5,ASRLAEGAGVEQY
-,TRBV5-4,ASSPGLGPDTQY
-,TRBV6-6,ASSYYPWGVADTQY
-,TRBV6-1,ASSERAVKNIQY
-,TRBV2,ASSATGGLGNTIY
-,TRBV7-3,ASSLKREPRYNEQF
-,TRBV27,ASSLTWTNNEQF
once,TRBV4-1,ASSRDLSDTQY
-,TRBV6-1,ASSSGQSGNTIY
-,TRBV7-3,ASSLGTSDAETQY
once,TRBV11-1,ASSPRDGREETQY
-,TRBV5-1,ASSMQGATDYGYT
-,TRBV7-2,ASSNDRVGEAF
-,TRBV10-3,AIRGGGAEQY
-,TRBV21-1,ASSRSSPLGQGYHMNTEAF
-,TRBV7-2,ASSYRQGDQAKNIQY